This T cell receptor (beta chain) was sequenced during a study of radiation and T cells in renal cell carcinoma (dated by TCRdb to the early 2020s). Regarding the complete study: The samples were obtained from a clinical trial, where primary renal cell carcinomas were treated with 15 Gy stereotactic body radiation therapy and then removed by nephrectomy 4 weeks afterward. A total of approximately 4 million unique CDR3 nucleotide sequences, encoding 2.7 million or so unique CDR3 amino acid sequences, were found across all 50 or so samples. A total of some 55 samples underwent TCR beta sequencing, made up of approximately 26 tumors and about 27 peripheral blood samples. The study at large found these results: An increase in top tumor clonotypes in blood was observed from baseline to 2 weeks post-radiation, followed by contraction by 4 weeks, which was taken to suggest transient expansion of tumor-resident clones. Because no pretreatment tumor biopsies were available, whether clonotypes were present in the tumor at baseline could not be determined. Effects of radiation dose or scheduling on the TCR repertoire could not be addressed with the single-armed trial design. Blood repertoire dynamics were not followed beyond 4 weeks after treatment.

Sample time point, as interpreted from the label and publication: baseline pretreatment blood. Taken with the paper, the label for treatment or condition translates to: 15 Gy SBRT to primary tumor, nephrectomy 4 weeks later. To follow tumor-enriched clonotypes, serial peripheral blood was collected from radiation-treated patients at baseline and at 2 weeks and 4 weeks after SBRT. Renal cell carcinoma with clear cell pathology was present in all patients. The QIAamp DNA Blood Mini Kit (Qiagen) was used to prepare genomic DNA for TCR sequencing. The analyses included just those samples that passed every quality control check. TCR beta libraries were generated from genomic DNA with the immunoSEQ kit, following the manufacturer's recommendations. For library preparation, a first multiplex PCR was performed with proprietary primers, followed by a second PCR in which unique barcodes were added, and bead cleanups were performed after each round. Each sample batch included a kit-provided positive control reaction and a negative control reaction. The final libraries were assessed on an Agilent 4200 TapeStation D1000 ScreenTape, pooled by volume, and quantified by qPCR. Sequencing was performed on an Illumina NextSeq500 using a MidOutput 150-cycle cartridge, with 156 Read1 cycles, 15 Index1 cycles, and the kit custom primers. The pooled library was loaded at roughly 0.92 pM with a 20% PhiX control spike-in. For the original study's pipeline: Vendor-processed data were analyzed in R, with a clonotype defined as all T cells sharing the same CDR3 nucleotide sequence. For clone abundance analyses, frequencies were normalized to the 10,000 most abundant clones per sample. Public T cell clones, which averaged fewer than five per sample, were excluded before analysis. An abundance difference of at least 32-fold between compartments was the criterion for calling clonotypes tumor-enriched or baseline blood-enriched. Clonotypes expanded or contracted between blood time points were identified with a beta-binomial differential abundance model. Tumor-blood repertoire similarity was measured with the Baroni-Urbani and Buser coefficient, and groups were compared using two-tailed Wilcoxon tests in R. TCRdb obtained this table from immuneACCESS and retained in-frame rearrangements with V and J assigned. These tables miss some clones; where compared with another copy, unresolved V genes account for less than half of the shortfall, and the remainder is unexplained. V, J and clone size are those of that table, while D and trimming were read from the DNA. The sample table holds tens of thousands of clones, of which about three quarters were seen once. The biggest ten clones account for 6% to 9.5% of the sample.

In regard to this clone: Its antigen is unknown. Base qualities are not provided; no much larger clone lies one nucleotide away.

This clonotype was obtained from a man aged 55 to 70 with renal cell carcinoma. This material consisted of blood, taken from a patient whose treatment included radiotherapy and nephrectomy.

This receptor carries the CDR3 CASSPRTSGRWDTGELFF. In nucleotides, the sequence is TGTGCCAGCAGCCCTCGGACTAGCGGGAGGTGGGACACCGGGGAGCTGTTTTTT. The sequence links TRBV9 to TRBJ2-2; TRBD2 agrees with 14 junctional bases. Relative to germline, V is missing 4 bases and J is missing 3 bases, with 8 bases of the junction outside any gene match. The CDR3 numbers 18 residues from cysteine through phenylalanine. The entry retains the CDR3 DNA only, 54 bases that are in frame from base 1. Sequences SGDLS (CDR1) and YYNGEE (CDR2) are obtained from the germline V gene. Full variable domain (CDR3 extended with the reference TRBV9 and TRBJ2-2 proteins): DSGVTQTPKHLITATGQRVTLRCSPRSGDLSVYWYQQSLDQGLQFLIQYYNGEERAKGNILERFSAQQFPDLHSELNLSSLELGDSALYFCASSPRTSGRWDTGELFFGEGSRLTVL.